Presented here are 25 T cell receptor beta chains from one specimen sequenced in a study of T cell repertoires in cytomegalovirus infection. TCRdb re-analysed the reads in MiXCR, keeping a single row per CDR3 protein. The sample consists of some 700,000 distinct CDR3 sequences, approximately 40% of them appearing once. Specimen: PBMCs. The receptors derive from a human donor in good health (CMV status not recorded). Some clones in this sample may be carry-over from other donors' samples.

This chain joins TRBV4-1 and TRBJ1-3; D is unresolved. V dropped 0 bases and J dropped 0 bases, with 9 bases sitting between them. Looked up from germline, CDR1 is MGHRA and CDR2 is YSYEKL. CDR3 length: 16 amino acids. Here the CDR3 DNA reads TGCGCCAGCAGCCAAGAACACGTACCCTCTGGAAACACCATATATTTT. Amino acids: CASSQEHVPSGNTIYF.

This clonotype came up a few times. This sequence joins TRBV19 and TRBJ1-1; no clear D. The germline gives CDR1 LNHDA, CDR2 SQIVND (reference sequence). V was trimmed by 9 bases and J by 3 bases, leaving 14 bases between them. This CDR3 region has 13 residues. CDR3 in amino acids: CASRDTVYTEAFF. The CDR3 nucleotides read TGTGCCAGCCGGGATACAGTGTACACTGAAGCTTTCTTT.

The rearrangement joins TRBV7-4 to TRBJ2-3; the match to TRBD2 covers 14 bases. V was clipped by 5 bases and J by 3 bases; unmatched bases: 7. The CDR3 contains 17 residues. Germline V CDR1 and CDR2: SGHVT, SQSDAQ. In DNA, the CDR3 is TGTGCCAGCAGCCCCCCCGGGACTAGCGGGAGAACAGATACGCAGTATTTT. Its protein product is CASSPPGTSGRTDTQYF.

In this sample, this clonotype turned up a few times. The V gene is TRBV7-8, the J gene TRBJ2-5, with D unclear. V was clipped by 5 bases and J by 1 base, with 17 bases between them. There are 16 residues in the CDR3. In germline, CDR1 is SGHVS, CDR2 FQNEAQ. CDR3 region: CASSPNPGVPQETQYF. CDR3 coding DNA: TGTGCCAGCAGCCCAAATCCTGGAGTCCCCCAAGAGACCCAGTACTTC. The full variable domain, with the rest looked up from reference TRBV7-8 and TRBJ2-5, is GAGVSQSPRYKVAKRGQDVALRCDPISGHVSLFWYQQALGQGPEFLTYFQNEAQLDKSGLPSDRFFAERPEGSVSTLKIQRTQQEDSAVYLCASSPNPGVPQETQYFGPGTRLLVL.

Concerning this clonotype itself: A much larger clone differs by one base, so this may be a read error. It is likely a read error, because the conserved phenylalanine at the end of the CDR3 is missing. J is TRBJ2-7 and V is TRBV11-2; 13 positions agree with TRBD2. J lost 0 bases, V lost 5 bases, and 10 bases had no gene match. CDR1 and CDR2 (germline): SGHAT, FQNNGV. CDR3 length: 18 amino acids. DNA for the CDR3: TGTGCCAGCAGCAAAACGGGGACTAGCGGGGCAAGCTCCTACGAGCAGTACTTA. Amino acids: CASSKTGTSGASSYEQYL.

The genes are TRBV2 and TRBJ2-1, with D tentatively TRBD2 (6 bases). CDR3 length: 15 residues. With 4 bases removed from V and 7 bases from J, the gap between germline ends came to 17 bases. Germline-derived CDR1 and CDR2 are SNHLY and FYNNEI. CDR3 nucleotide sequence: TGTGCCAGCAGTGTGGCTAGCGTATCGAGGAATGAGCAGTTCTTC. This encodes CASSVASVSRNEQFF.

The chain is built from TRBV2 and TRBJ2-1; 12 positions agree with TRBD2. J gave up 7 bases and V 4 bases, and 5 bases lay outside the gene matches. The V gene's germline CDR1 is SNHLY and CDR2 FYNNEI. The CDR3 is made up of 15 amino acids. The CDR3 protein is CASSGTSGRRNEQFF. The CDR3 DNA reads TGTGCCAGCAGTGGCACTAGCGGGAGGAGGAATGAGCAGTTCTTC.

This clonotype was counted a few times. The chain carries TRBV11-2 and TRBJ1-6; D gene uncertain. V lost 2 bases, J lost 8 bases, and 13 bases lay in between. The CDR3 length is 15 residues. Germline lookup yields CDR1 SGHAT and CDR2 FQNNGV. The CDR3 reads CASSLLLPGHSPLHF. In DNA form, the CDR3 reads TGTGCCAGCAGCTTACTGCTCCCCGGGCATTCACCCCTCCACTTT.

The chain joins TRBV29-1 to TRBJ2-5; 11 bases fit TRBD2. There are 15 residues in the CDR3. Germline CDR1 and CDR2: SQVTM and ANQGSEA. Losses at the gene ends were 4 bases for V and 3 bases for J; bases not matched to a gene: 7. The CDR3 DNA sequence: TGCAGCGTTGTAGCGGGAGGGGCGGGAAAAGAGACCCAGTACTTC. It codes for CSVVAGGAGKETQYF.

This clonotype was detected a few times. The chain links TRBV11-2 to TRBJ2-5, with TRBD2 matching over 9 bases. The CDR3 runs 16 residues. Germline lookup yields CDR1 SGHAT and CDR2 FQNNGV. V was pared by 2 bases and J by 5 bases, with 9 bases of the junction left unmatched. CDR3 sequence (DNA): TGTGCCAGCAGCTTACTAGGCGGGGGGGCAGGCGAGACCCAGTACTTC. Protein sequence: CASSLLGGGAGETQYF.

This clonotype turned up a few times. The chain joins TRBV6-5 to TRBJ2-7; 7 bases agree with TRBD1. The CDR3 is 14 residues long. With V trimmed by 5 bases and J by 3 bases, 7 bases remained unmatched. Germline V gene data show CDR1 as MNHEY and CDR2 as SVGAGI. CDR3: CASSTGQINYEQYF. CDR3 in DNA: TGTGCCAGCAGTACGGGACAGATAAACTACGAGCAGTACTTC.

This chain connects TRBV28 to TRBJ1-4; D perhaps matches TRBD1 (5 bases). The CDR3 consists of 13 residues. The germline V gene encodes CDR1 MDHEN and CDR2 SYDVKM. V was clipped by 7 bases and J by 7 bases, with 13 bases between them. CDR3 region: CASMNGGVEKLFF. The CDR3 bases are TGTGCCAGCATGAACGGGGGAGTTGAAAAACTGTTTTTT.

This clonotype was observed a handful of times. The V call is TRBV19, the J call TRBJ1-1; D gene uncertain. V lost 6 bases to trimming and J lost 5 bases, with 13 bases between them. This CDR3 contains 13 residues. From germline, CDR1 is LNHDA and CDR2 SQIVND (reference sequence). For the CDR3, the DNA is TGTGCCAGTAGGATCAATGAGGGAACTGAAGCTTTCTTT. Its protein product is CASRINEGTEAFF.

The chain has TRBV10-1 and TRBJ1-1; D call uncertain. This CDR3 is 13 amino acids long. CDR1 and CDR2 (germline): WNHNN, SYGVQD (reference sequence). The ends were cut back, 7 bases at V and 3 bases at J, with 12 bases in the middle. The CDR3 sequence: CASKKNRDTEAFF. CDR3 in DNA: TGCGCCAGCAAAAAAAACCGGGACACTGAAGCTTTCTTT.

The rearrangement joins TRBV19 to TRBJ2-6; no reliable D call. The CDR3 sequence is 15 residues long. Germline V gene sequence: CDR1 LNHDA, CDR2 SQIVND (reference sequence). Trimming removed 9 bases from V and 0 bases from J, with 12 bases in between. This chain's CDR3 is CASKGGSSGANVLTF. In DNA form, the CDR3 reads TGTGCCAGCAAGGGCGGATCCTCTGGGGCCAACGTCCTGACTTTC.

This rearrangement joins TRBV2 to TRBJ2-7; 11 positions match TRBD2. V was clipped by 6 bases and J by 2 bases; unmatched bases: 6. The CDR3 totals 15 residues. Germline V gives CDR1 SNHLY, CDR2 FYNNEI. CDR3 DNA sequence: TGTGCCAGCAGGACCTCTAGCGGGAGGACCTACGAGCAGTACTTC. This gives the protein CASRTSSGRTYEQYF. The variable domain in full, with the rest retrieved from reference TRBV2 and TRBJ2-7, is EPEVTQTPSHQVTQMGQEVILRCVPISNHLYFYWYRQILGQKVEFLVSFYNNEISEKSEIFDDQFSVERPDGSNFTLKIRSTKLEDSAMYFCASRTSSGRTYEQYFGPGTRLTVT.

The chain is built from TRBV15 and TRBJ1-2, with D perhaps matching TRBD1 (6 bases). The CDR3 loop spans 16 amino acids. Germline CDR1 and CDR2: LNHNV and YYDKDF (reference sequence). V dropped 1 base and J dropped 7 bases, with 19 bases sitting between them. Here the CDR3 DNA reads TGTGCCACCAGCAGAGGGGGCCTTTTGGACAGCGCTGGCTACACCTTC. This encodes CATSRGGLLDSAGYTF.

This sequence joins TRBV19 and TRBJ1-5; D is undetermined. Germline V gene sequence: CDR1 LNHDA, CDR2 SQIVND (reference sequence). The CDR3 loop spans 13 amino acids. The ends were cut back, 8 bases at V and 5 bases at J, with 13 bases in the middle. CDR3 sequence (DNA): TGTGCCAGTGCGCAGGATAAGTATCAGCCCCAGCATTTT. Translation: CASAQDKYQPQHF.

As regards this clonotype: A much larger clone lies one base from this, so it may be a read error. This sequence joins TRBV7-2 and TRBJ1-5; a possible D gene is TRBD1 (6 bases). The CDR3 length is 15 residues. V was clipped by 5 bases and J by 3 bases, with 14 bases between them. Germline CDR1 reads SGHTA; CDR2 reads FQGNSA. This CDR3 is CASSGGTLNNQPQHF. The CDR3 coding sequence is TGTGCCAGCAGCGGCGGGACACTTAACAATCAGCCCCAGCATTTT.

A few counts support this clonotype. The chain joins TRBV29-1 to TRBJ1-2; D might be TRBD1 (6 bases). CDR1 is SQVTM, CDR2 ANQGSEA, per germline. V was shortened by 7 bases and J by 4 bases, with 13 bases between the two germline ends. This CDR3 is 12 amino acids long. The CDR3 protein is CSAQTGIYGYTF. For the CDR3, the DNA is TGCAGCGCCCAAACAGGGATCTATGGCTACACCTTC.

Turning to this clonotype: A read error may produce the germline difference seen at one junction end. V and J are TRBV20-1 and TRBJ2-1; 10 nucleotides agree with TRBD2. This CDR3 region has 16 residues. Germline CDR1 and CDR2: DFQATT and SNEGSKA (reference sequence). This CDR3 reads CSGSGASGRLNKEQFF. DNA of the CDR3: TGCAGTGGGAGCGGGGCTAGCGGGAGACTAAACAAGGAGCAGTTCTTC.

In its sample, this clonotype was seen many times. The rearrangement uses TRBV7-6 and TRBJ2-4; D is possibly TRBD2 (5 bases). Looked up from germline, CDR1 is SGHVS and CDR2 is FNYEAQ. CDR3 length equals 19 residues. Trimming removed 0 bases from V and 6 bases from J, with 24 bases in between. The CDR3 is CASSLAPGLSSMKTNIQYF. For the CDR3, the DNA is TGTGCCAGCAGCTTAGCGCCCGGACTGAGTTCGATGAAAACAAACATTCAGTACTTC.

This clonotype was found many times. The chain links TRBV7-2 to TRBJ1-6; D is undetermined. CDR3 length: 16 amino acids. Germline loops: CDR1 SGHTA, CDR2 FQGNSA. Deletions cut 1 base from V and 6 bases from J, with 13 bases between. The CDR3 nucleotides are TGTGCCAGCAGCTTAGGGGCATGGGTTGGTAATTCACCCCTCCACTTT. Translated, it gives CASSLGAWVGNSPLHF.

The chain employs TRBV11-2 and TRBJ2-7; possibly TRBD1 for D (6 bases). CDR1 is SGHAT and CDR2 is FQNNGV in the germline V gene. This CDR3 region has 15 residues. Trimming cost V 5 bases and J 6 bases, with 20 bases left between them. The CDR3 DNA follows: TGTGCCAGCAGCCCGTCCGGGACATTCTTCCCCGAGCAGTACTTC. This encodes CASSPSGTFFPEQYF.

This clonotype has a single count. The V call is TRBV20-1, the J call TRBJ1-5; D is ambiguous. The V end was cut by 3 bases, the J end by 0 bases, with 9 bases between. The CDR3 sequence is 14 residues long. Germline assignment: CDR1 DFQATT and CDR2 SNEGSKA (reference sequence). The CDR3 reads CSARDGNSNQPQHF. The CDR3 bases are TGCAGTGCTAGGGACGGGAATAGCAATCAGCCCCAGCATTTT.